A single sample gave rise to the 32 T cell receptor beta chains below, sequenced in a study of shared clonotypes between healthy human individuals. Produced via immunoSEQ multiplex PCR; TCRdb's table is partial and in-frame only. The repertoire holds hundreds of thousands of clones, with 74% as singletons. The sample comprised memory CD4+ T cells sorted from blood. Subset indicated: CD45RA-negative fraction. Receptor source: a woman aged 30 to 39 in good health.

This chain uses TRBV15 with TRBJ2-2; 11 nucleotides align to TRBD2. This CDR3 comprises 19 residues. Germline V gives CDR1 LNHNV, CDR2 YYDKDF (reference sequence). After removal of 0 bases from V and 1 base from J, the junction contained 7 bases not matched to a gene. CDR3: CATSRDLIGTSGNTGELFF. As DNA, the CDR3 is TGTGCCACCAGCAGAGATCTGATTGGGACTAGCGGGAACACCGGGGAGCTGTTTTTT.

This rearrangement joins TRBV27 to TRBJ2-7; 7 bases are a match to TRBD1. CDR1 and CDR2 from the germline V gene are MNHEY and SMNVEV (reference sequence). After removal of 0 bases from V and 3 bases from J, the junction contained 5 bases not matched to a gene. The CDR3 is 15 residues long. The CDR3 DNA reads TGTGCCAGCAGTTTATCGAAGGGACAGCTCTACGAGCAGTACTTC. Its protein is CASSLSKGQLYEQYF.

The chain has TRBV18 and TRBJ2-7; TRBD2 aligns across 7 bases. This CDR3 has 17 amino acids. J was trimmed by 2 bases and V by 1 base; bases with no gene match: 11. In germline, CDR1 is KGHSH, CDR2 LQKENI. CDR3 nucleotides: TGTGCCAGCTCACCACTCCCGCCAGGGAGGGGAGCCTACGAGCAGTACTTC. As protein: CASSPLPPGRGAYEQYF.

The J gene is TRBJ2-7, the V gene TRBV19; TRBD1 agrees at 8 bases. Germline V gene data show CDR1 as LNHDA and CDR2 as SQIVND (reference sequence). This CDR3 contains 16 residues. V shed 5 bases and J 3 bases; nucleotides not matched to a gene: 12. DNA of the CDR3: TGTGCCAGTAGTTGGGGGGCCGGGACAGGTAACTACGAGCAGTACTTC. Amino acid sequence: CASSWGAGTGNYEQYF.

A single count supports this clone. The chain links TRBV30 to TRBJ2-5, with a weak D call TRBD2 (5 bases). Germline V lookup: CDR1 GTSNPN, CDR2 SVGIG (reference sequence). The ends were cut back, 0 bases at V and 5 bases at J, with 16 bases in the middle. The CDR3 sequence is 15 residues long. In DNA, the CDR3 is TGTGCCTGGAGTGTAACCCCCCCGTCGGGGGAGACCCAGTACTTC. Its translation: CAWSVTPPSGETQYF.

The genes are TRBV29-1 and TRBJ2-3; D possibly corresponds to TRBD1 (5 bases). Trimming removed 5 bases at V and 1 base at J, with 16 bases between. CDR3 length equals 15 residues. Germline V gene lookup returns CDR1 SQVTM and CDR2 ANQGSEA. CDR3 residues: CSVPRRGRGTDTQYF. CDR3 DNA: TGCAGCGTTCCTCGTAGGGGCAGGGGCACAGATACGCAGTATTTT.

The chain recombines TRBV27 with TRBJ1-4; D may be TRBD1 (6 bases). Trimming removed 5 bases from V and 8 bases from J, with 15 bases in between. Germline V gene lookup returns CDR1 MNHEY and CDR2 SMNVEV (reference sequence). The CDR3 consists of 14 residues. The CDR3 spells CASSRGQPGEKLFF. CDR3 DNA: TGTGCCAGCAGTCGCGGACAGCCTGGGGAAAAACTGTTTTTT.

The chain joins TRBV7-3 to TRBJ2-1; 10 bases agree with TRBD2. CDR3 length: 16 residues. V was pared by 0 bases and J by 4 bases, with 3 bases of the junction left unmatched. Germline V gene data show CDR1 as SGHTA and CDR2 as FQGTGA. CDR3 DNA: TGTGCCAGCAGCTTAACAGGAGCGGGAGGGTACAATGAGCAGTTCTTC. Its protein product is CASSLTGAGGYNEQFF.

The chain couples TRBV28 to TRBJ2-5; TRBD2 is a possible D gene (6 bases). The CDR3 length is 14 residues. Germline CDR1 reads MDHEN; CDR2 reads SYDVKM. Deletions cut 3 bases from V and 5 bases from J, with 13 bases between. CDR3 coding DNA: TGTGCCAGCAGTTTTGGAGGGGCGAGGGAGACCCAGTACTTC. It translates to CASSFGGARETQYF.

The V call is TRBV5-1, the J call TRBJ2-7, with D perhaps matching TRBD2 (6 bases). V was pared by 0 bases and J by 2 bases, with 12 bases between. Germline loops: CDR1 SGHRS, CDR2 YFSETQ. This CDR3 spans 15 amino acids. This CDR3 reads CASSLGLGSTYEQYF. In nucleotides, the CDR3 is TGCGCCAGCAGCTTGGGACTAGGATCGACCTACGAGCAGTACTTC.

This chain uses TRBV7-9 with TRBJ2-3, with D possibly called TRBD1 or TRBD2 (5 bases each). Per germline, CDR1 SEHNR and CDR2 FQNEAQ (reference sequence). With 0 bases removed from V and 2 bases from J, the gap between germline ends came to 15 bases. This CDR3 contains 17 residues. The chain's CDR3 is CASSLASGPPDTDTQYF. The CDR3 DNA sequence: TGTGCCAGCAGCTTAGCGTCGGGGCCCCCGGACACAGATACGCAGTATTTT.

Note on this clone: This may stem from a read error, because a much larger clone lies one nucleotide away. This sample includes further DNA sequences coding for the same CDR3. The chain is built from TRBV5-4 and TRBJ1-1; D unresolved. Germline CDR1 is SGHNT and CDR2 is YYREEE (reference sequence). Trimming left V 0 bases short and J 1 base short, with 4 bases between. There are 13 residues in the CDR3. CDR3 sequence (DNA): TGTGCCAGCAGCTTGGATCCGAACACTGAAGCTTTCTTT. It encodes CASSLDPNTEAFF.

V is TRBV27 and J is TRBJ1-2; 12 positions match TRBD1. Trimming took 5 bases from V and 8 from J; bases not matched to a gene: 15. The CDR3 spans 17 residues. From germline, CDR1 is MNHEY and CDR2 SMNVEV (reference sequence). The CDR3 DNA reads as TGTGCCAGCAGTGCTGGGACAGGGGGCCCTAACCCGGGGGGCTACACCTTC. It is translated as CASSAGTGGPNPGGYTF.

Comment on this clone: Other DNA sequences of this sample code for an identical CDR3. This chain connects TRBV5-1 to TRBJ1-1; 7 bases agree with TRBD1. Per germline, CDR1 SGHRS and CDR2 YFSETQ. The CDR3 consists of 13 residues. J gave up 5 bases and V 4 bases, and 5 bases lay outside the gene matches. This CDR3 is CASSSGQVTEAFF. The DNA for the CDR3 is TGCGCCAGCAGCAGCGGACAGGTAACTGAAGCTTTCTTT.

This clone occurred a few times. V gene TRBV25-1 combines with J gene TRBJ2-1; 11 nucleotides match TRBD2. The germline V gene has CDR1 MGHDK and CDR2 SYGVNS. With 6 bases clipped from V and 9 bases from J, the junction kept 7 bases outside the gene matches. The CDR3 consists of 14 residues. The CDR3: CASRLAGDHREQFF. The CDR3 DNA sequence: TGTGCCAGCAGACTAGCGGGAGATCACCGTGAGCAGTTCTTC.

V gene TRBV5-6 combines with J gene TRBJ2-7; 11 nucleotides line up with TRBD2. The V and J ends lost 0 bases and 7 bases, in that order; junction bases with no gene match: 12. CDR1 is SGHDT and CDR2 is YYEEEE in the germline V gene. The CDR3 is made up of 17 amino acids. The CDR3 here is CASSLGTGTSGPWEQYF. The CDR3 DNA is TGTGCCAGCAGCTTGGGCACCGGGACTAGCGGACCCTGGGAGCAGTACTTC. The full variable domain, its missing parts supplied by reference TRBV5-6 and TRBJ2-7, is DAGVTQSPTHLIKTRGQQVTLRCSPKSGHDTVSWYQQALGQGPQFIFQYYEEEERQRGNFPDRFSGHQFPNYSSELNVNALLLGDSALYLCASSLGTGTSGPWEQYFGPGTRLTVT.

V usage is TRBV9 and J usage is TRBJ2-1; 9 nucleotides match TRBD2. The CDR3 sequence is 17 residues long. CDR1 is SGDLS, CDR2 YYNGEE, per germline. V shed 3 bases, J shed 5 bases, and the junction held 12 bases outside the gene matches. CDR3 coding DNA: TGTGCCAGCAGCGGAAGCTCGGGACTAGCTCCTGACAATGAGCAGTTCTTC. It codes for CASSGSSGLAPDNEQFF.

In nucleotides, the CDR3 is TGTGCCAGCCATAGGCTTATTCGCAATCAGCCCCAGCATTTT. Its translation is CASHRLIRNQPQHF. This chain uses TRBV28 with TRBJ1-5; the D is unclear. Germline CDR1 reads MDHEN; CDR2 reads SYDVKM. V was pared by 8 bases and J by 2 bases, with 13 bases between. This CDR3 has 14 residues. The full variable domain, completed using reference TRBV28 and TRBJ1-5, is DVKVTQSSRYLVKRTGEKVFLECVQDMDHENMFWYRQDPGLGLRLIYFSYDVKMKEKGDIPEGYSVSREKKERFSLILESASTNQTSMYLCASHRLIRNQPQHFGDGTRLSIL.

The chain links TRBV5-8 to TRBJ2-3; 7 nucleotides line up with TRBD2. The CDR3 totals 12 residues. CDR1 is SGHTS, CDR2 YDEGEE, per germline. V lost 2 bases to trimming and J lost 9 bases; unmatched junction nucleotides: 3. CDR3 region: CASSLKTSTQYF. CDR3 in DNA: TGTGCCAGCAGCTTAAAGACTAGCACGCAGTATTTT.

The chain links TRBV7-7 to TRBJ2-5, with TRBD1 matching 9 bases. J lost 5 bases, V lost 4 bases, and 5 bases had no gene match. Per the germline V gene, CDR1 is SSHAT and CDR2 is FNYEAQ (reference sequence). The CDR3 is made up of 14 amino acids. CDR3 protein: CASSSTGGEETQYF. For the CDR3, the DNA is TGTGCCAGCAGCTCAACAGGGGGCGAGGAGACCCAGTACTTC.

To note about this clone: A read error may explain this, as a much larger clone is one base away. The chain couples TRBV7-9 to TRBJ2-3, with 8 positions matching TRBD2. Germline lookup yields CDR1 SEHNR and CDR2 FQNEAQ (reference sequence). The CDR3 extends over 14 amino acids. Trimming cost V 5 bases and J 1 base; bases outside gene matches: 2. The DNA of the CDR3 is TGTGCCAGCAGCCCGACTAGCGGCACAGATACGCAGTATTTT. Protein product: CASSPTSGTDTQYF.

This chain joins TRBV5-5 and TRBJ2-7; D is undetermined. Germline V gene sequence: CDR1 SGHKS, CDR2 YYEKEE (reference sequence). V gave up 1 base and J gave up 3 bases, with 5 bases separating them. This CDR3 comprises 12 residues. CDR3 DNA sequence: TGTGCCAGCAGCTTGTACAGCTACGAGCAGTACTTC. This sequence encodes CASSLYSYEQYF.

This clone was picked up a small number of times. The chain carries TRBV6-1 and TRBJ1-4, with D possibly being TRBD1 (5 bases). Germline CDR1 MNHNS, CDR2 SASEGT. CDR3 size: 14 residues. V lost 3 bases and J lost 5, with 10 bases in between. The CDR3 bases are TGTGCCAGCAGTGAGGGGCCTTCAAATGAAAAACTGTTTTTT. The encoded protein is CASSEGPSNEKLFF.

The chain joins TRBV5-4 to TRBJ1-1; D remains unclear. CDR1 SGHNT and CDR2 YYREEE come from the germline V gene (reference sequence). The length of the CDR3 is 12 residues. V was clipped by 4 bases and J by 1 base, with 5 bases between them. The CDR3 region is CASSRQNTEAFF. The CDR3 nucleotides read TGTGCCAGCAGCCGCCAGAACACTGAAGCTTTCTTT.

The V gene is TRBV6-5, the J gene TRBJ1-1; perhaps TRBD1 as D (6 bases). The V end lost 5 bases, the J end lost 6 bases, and 19 bases lay between the germline ends. This CDR3 is 15 amino acids long. From germline, CDR1 is MNHEY and CDR2 SVGAGI. The CDR3 nucleotides are TGTGCCAGCAGTAAGAACCTCGAGGGGGACGCTGAAGCTTTCTTT. It encodes CASSKNLEGDAEAFF.

At least ten counts were recorded for this clone. This sequence joins TRBV14 and TRBJ1-1, with D uncertain. V was pared by 1 base and J by 1 base, with 10 bases between. This CDR3 has 15 residues. Looked up from germline, CDR1 is SGHDN and CDR2 is FVKESK. CDR3 nucleotides: TGTGCCAGCAGCCAAGCTAGGGAATGGAACACTGAAGCTTTCTTT. Encoded protein: CASSQAREWNTEAFF.

V is TRBV4-1 and J is TRBJ1-6; D perhaps matches TRBD1 (6 bases). V was trimmed by 1 base and J by 7 bases, leaving 26 bases between them. The CDR3 runs 20 residues. Germline CDR1 is MGHRA and CDR2 is YSYEKL. The CDR3 nucleotides are TGCGCCAGCAGCCAAGTGCACCGGTGGAATGGGGGCCTCGAGAATTCACCCCTCCACTTT. This sequence encodes CASSQVHRWNGGLENSPLHF.

This chain uses TRBV29-1 with TRBJ1-5; no firm D call. The CDR3 runs 13 residues. Germline CDR1 and CDR2: SQVTM and ANQGSEA. CDR3 DNA sequence: TGCGCTGCGGGCGAGGGTGGCAATCAGCCCCAGCATTTT. It is translated as CAAGEGGNQPQHF.

The rearrangement uses TRBV14 and TRBJ2-3; 7 bases are a match to TRBD2. V was pared by 4 bases and J by 1 base, with 8 bases of the junction left unmatched. The CDR3 spans 16 residues. Germline values: CDR1 SGHDN, CDR2 FVKESK. CDR3 amino acids: CASSLVAGAGTDTQYF. In DNA, the CDR3 is TGTGCCAGCAGCCTAGTGGCGGGAGCCGGCACAGATACGCAGTATTTT.

The chain's CDR3 is CASSLVRTSYEQYF. The CDR3, as DNA: TGTGCCAGCAGCTTAGTGCGGACCTCCTACGAGCAGTACTTC. The V call is TRBV7-9, the J call TRBJ2-7; D ambiguous. The germline V gene has CDR1 SEHNR and CDR2 FQNEAQ (reference sequence). The CDR3 extends over 14 amino acids. The V end was cut by 1 base, the J end by 0 bases, with 7 bases between.

The count of this clone is one. The chain links TRBV21-1 to TRBJ2-1; TRBD2 is the table's D call and was not checked against the DNA. TRBV21-1 is noted as a pseudogene. The CDR3 has 16 amino acids. For the CDR3, the DNA is TGTGCCAGCAGCAAGGGACTAGCGGAGACTTACAATGAGCAGTTCTTC. Its protein product is CASSKGLAETYNEQFF.

The genes are TRBV11-2 and TRBJ1-1; 7 bases are shared with TRBD1. From germline, CDR1 is SGHAT and CDR2 FQNNGV. Losses at the gene ends were 5 bases for V and 5 bases for J; bases not matched to a gene: 17. The CDR3 is 17 residues long. CDR3 sequence (DNA): TGTGCCAGCAGCCTCGGGACAGCGGACCTAATGGCTACTGAAGCTTTCTTT. Translated: CASSLGTADLMATEAFF.